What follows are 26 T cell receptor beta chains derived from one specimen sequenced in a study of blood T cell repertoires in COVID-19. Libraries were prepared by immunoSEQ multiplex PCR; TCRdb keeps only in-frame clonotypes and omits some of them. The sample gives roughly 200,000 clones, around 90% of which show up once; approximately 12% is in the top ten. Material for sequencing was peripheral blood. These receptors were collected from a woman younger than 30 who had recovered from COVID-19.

The CDR3 region has the DNA TGCGCCAGCAGCTTGGCCGGCGGGGGGATGGTGTTTTTT. This codes for CASSLAGGGMVFF. The chain carries TRBV5-1 and TRBJ2-2, with 8 bases lining up with TRBD2. Germline values: CDR1 SGHRS, CDR2 YFSETQ. J gave up 15 bases and V 0 bases, and 7 bases lay outside the gene matches. This CDR3 region has 13 residues.

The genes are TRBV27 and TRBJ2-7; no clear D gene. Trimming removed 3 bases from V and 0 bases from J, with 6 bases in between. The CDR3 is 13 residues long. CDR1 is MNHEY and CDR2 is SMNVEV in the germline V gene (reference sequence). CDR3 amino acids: CASSLAPSYEQYF. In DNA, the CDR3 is TGTGCCAGCAGTTTGGCCCCCTCCTACGAGCAGTACTTC.

The CDR3 bases are TGTGCCATCAGTCGACAGGGGTCCTCTGGCTACACCTTC. It yields the protein CAISRQGSSGYTF. The chain combines TRBV10-3 with TRBJ1-2, with 8 nucleotides matching TRBD1. Germline values: CDR1 ENHRY, CDR2 SYGVKD. This CDR3 is built from 13 residues. V shed 5 bases and J 7 bases; nucleotides not matched to a gene: 6.

The DNA of the CDR3 is TGCGCCAGCAGCCCCCGCGGGAACACTGAAGCTTTCTTT. Translation gives CASSPRGNTEAFF. The chain carries TRBV4-3 and TRBJ1-1, with D unresolved. CDR1 LGHNA and CDR2 YSLEER come from the germline V gene. The CDR3 is made up of 13 amino acids. Trimming pared 4 bases from V and 1 base from J, leaving 7 bases between.

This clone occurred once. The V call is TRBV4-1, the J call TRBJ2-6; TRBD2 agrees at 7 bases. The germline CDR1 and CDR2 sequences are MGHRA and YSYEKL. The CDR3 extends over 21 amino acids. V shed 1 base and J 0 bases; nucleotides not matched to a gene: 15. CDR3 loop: CASSQGRRDYLVPSGANVLTF. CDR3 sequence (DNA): TGCGCCAGCAGCCAAGGGCGCCGGGACTACTTAGTTCCCTCTGGGGCCAACGTCCTGACTTTC.

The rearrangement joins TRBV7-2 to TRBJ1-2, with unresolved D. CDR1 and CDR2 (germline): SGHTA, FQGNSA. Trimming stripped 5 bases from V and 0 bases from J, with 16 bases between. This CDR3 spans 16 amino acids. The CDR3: CASSLSSGVSNYGYTF. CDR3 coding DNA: TGTGCCAGCAGCCTCTCATCAGGCGTCTCTAACTATGGCTACACCTTC.

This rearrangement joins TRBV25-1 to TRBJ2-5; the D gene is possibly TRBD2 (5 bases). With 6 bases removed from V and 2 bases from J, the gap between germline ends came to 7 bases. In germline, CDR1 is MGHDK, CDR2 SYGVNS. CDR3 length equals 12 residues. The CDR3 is CASRTTQETQYF. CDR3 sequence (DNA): TGTGCCAGCAGGACTACTCAAGAGACCCAGTACTTC.

The CDR3 reads CAWRPTSGRVFEQFF. CDR3 nucleotide sequence: TGTGCCTGGAGGCCAACTAGCGGGAGAGTCTTTGAGCAGTTCTTC. The chain combines TRBV30 with TRBJ2-1, with TRBD2 identical over 11 bases. V dropped 3 bases and J dropped 9; count of bases not matched to a gene: 10. Looked up from germline, CDR1 is GTSNPN and CDR2 is SVGIG (reference sequence). The CDR3 is made up of 15 amino acids.

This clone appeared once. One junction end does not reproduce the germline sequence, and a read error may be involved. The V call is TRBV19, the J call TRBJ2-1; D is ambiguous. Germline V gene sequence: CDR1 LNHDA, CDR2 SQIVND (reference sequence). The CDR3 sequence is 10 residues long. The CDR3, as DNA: TGTGCCAGTAATGACTTCGAGCCGTTCTTC. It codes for CASNDFEPFF.

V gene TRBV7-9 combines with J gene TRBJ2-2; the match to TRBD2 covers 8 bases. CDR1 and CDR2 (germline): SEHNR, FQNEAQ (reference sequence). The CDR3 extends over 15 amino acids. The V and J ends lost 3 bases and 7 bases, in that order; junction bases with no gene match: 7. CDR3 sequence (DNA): TGTGCCAGCAGCTTCCGCGGGGGGCAGGGCGGGGAGCTGTTTTTT. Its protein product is CASSFRGGQGGELFF.

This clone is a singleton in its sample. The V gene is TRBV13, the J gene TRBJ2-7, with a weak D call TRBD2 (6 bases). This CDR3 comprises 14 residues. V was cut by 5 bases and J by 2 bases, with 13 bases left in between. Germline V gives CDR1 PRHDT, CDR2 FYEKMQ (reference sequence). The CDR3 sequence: CASSQGLRTYEQYF. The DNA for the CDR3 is TGTGCCAGCAGCCAGGGACTTAGAACCTACGAGCAGTACTTC.

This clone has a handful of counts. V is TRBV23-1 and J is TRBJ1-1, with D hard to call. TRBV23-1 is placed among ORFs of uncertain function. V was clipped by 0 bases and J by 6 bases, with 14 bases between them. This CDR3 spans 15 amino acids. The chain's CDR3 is CASSQSRFTASEAFF. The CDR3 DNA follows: TGCGCCAGCAGTCAATCCCGTTTCACTGCATCTGAAGCTTTCTTT.

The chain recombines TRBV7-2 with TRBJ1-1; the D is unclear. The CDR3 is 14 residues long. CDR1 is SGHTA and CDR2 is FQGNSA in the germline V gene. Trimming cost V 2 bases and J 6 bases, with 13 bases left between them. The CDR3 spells CASSLYVKRAEAFF. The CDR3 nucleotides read TGTGCCAGCAGCTTATACGTCAAGCGAGCTGAAGCTTTCTTT. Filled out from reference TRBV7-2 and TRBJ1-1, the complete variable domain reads GAGVSQSPSNKVTEKGKDVELRCDPISGHTALYWYRQSLGQGLEFLIYFQGNSAPDKSGLPSDRFSAERTGGSVSTLTIQRTQQEDSAVYLCASSLYVKRAEAFFGQGTRLTVV.

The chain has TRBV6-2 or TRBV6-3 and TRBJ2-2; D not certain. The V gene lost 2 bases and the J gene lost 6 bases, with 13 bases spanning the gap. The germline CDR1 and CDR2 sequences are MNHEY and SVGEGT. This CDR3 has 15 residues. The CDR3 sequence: CASSYLPVSSGELFF. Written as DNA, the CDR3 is TGTGCCAGCAGTTACCTTCCAGTCTCTTCCGGGGAGCTGTTTTTT.

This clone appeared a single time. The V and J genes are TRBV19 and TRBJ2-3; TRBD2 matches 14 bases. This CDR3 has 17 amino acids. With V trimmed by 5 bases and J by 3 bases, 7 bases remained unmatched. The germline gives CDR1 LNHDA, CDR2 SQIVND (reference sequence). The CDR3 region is CASSSRTSGRSTDTQYF. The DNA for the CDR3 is TGTGCCAGTAGTTCACGGACTAGCGGGAGGTCTACAGATACGCAGTATTTT.

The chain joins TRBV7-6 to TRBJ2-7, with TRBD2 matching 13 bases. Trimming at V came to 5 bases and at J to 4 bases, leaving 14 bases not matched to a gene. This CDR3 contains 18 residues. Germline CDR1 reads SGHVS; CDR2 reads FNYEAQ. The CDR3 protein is CASSLFGTSGNRAYEQYF. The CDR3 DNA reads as TGTGCCAGCAGCCTTTTCGGGACTAGCGGGAATCGAGCATACGAGCAGTACTTC.

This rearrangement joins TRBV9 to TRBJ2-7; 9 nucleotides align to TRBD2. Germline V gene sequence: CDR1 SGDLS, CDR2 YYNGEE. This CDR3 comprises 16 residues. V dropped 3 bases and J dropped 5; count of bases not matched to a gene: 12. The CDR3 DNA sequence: TGTGCCAGCAGCGATAGCGCCGGGACTAGCAGGCACGAGCAGTACTTC. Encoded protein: CASSDSAGTSRHEQYF.

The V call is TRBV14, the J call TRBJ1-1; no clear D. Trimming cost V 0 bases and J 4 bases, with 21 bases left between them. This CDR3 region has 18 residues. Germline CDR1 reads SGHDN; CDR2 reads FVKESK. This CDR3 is CASSQDRRWSGVGTEAFF. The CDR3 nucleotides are TGTGCCAGCAGCCAAGACAGGAGATGGTCCGGGGTGGGCACTGAAGCTTTCTTT.

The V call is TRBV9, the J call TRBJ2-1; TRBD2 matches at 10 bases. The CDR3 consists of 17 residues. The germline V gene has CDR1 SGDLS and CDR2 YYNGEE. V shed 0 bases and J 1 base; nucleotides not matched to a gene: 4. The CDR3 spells CASSVAGAGGSYNEQFF. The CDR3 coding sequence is TGTGCCAGCAGCGTAGCGGGAGCGGGAGGGTCCTACAATGAGCAGTTCTTC.

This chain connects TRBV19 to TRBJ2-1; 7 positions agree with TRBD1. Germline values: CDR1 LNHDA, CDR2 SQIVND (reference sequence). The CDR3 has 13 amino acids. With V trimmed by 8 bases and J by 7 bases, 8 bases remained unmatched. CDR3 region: CASCEGAGNEQFF. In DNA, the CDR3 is TGTGCCAGTTGTGAGGGGGCTGGGAATGAGCAGTTCTTC.

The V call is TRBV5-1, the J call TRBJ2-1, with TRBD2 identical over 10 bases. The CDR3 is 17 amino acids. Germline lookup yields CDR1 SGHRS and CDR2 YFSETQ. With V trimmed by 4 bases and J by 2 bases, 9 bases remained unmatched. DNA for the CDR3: TGCGCCAGCAGCGCGACTAGCGGGTTGGTCGCCTACAATGAGCAGTTCTTC. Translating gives CASSATSGLVAYNEQFF.

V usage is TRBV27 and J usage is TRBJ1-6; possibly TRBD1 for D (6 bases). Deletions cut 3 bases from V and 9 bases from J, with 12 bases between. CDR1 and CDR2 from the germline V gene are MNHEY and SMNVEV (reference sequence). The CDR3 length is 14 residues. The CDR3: CASSFRGPSSPLHF. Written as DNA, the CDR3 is TGTGCCAGCAGTTTCAGGGGTCCTAGTTCACCCCTCCACTTT.

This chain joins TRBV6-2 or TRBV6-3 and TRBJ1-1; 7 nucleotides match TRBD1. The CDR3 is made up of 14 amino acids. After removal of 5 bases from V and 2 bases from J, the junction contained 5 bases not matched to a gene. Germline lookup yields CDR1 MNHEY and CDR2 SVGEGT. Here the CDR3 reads CASSTTGRNTEAFF. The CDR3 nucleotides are TGTGCCAGCAGTACGACAGGGAGAAACACTGAAGCTTTCTTT.

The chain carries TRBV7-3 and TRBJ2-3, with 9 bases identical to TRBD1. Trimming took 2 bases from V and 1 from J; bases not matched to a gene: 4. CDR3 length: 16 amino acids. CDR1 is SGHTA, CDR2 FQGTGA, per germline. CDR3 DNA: TGTGCCAGCAGCTTAGGGACAGGGACTGGCACAGATACGCAGTATTTT. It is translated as CASSLGTGTGTDTQYF.

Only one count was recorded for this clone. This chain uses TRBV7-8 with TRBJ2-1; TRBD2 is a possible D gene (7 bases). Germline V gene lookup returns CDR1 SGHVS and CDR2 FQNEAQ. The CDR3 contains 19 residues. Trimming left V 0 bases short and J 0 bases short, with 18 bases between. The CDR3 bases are TGTGCCAGCAGCTTAGCCCGGGGGGCGGGGGCACTCTCCTACAATGAGCAGTTCTTC. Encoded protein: CASSLARGAGALSYNEQFF.

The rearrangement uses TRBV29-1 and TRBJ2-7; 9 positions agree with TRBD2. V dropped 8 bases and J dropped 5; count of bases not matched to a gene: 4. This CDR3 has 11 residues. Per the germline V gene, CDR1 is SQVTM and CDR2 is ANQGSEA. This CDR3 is CSQIAGDEQYF. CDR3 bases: TGCAGCCAGATAGCGGGAGACGAGCAGTACTTC.